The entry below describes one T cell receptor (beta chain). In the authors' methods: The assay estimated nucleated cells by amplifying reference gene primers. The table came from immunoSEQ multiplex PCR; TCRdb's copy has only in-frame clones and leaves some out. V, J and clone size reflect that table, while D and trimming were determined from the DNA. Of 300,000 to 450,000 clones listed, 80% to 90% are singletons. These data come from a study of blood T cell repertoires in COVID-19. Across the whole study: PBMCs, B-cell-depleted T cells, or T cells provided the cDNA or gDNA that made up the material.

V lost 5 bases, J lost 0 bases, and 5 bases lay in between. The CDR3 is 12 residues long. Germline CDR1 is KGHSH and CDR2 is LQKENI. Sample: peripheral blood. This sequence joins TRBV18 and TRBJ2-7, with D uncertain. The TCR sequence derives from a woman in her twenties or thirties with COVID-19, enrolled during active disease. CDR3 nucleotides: TGTGCCAGCTCAGACAACTCCTACGAGCAGTACTTC. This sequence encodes CASSDNSYEQYF.